This T cell receptor beta chain comes out of a study of shared clonotypes between healthy human individuals (dated by TCRdb to 2018 to 2020). Regarding the research as a whole: Two women and a few men aged 18 to 49 years were included in the cohort. Per donor, three plates each were used for CD4 naive and CD4 memory, two for CD8 naive, and one for CD8 memory. To estimate repertoire size and how much clonotype sharing occurs between individuals, the study deeply sequenced the blood TCR repertoires of roughly 5 healthy adults. To increase sequencing depth and limit assay-specific biases, different laboratories used diverse techniques to prepare libraries and sequence TCR repertoires. Leukapheresis yielded between about 0.9 and 10 billion PBMCs per donor.

TCR CDR3 regions were amplified from genomic DNA by multiplex PCR using the deep immunoSEQ assay. For each cell subset, the extracted genomic DNA was distributed evenly across all wells of several immunoSEQ 96-well plates, and each plate served as one replicate. For sorted subsets, around 0.2 ug genomic DNA, equal to tens of thousands of T cell genomes, was loaded into each replicate PCR. The purified libraries were quantified using a Qubit 3.0 fluorometer, sized with a Bioanalyzer 2100, and then quantified again using the KAPA Library Quantification kit. Every immunoSEQ 96-well plate was sequenced on a dedicated single-read 150-cycle Illumina NextSeq 550 flow cell. Concerning the study's data processing: Because the immunoSEQ output held only junctional sequences and lacked quality scores, the filtering could not match the filtering applied to full-length reads. To assign V/J genes and CDR3, sequences were annotated against IMGT germline references using PyIR, a Python wrapper for IgBLAST v1.9. Reads were filtered out if the reads had weak V/J assignments (E-value above 1e-6), no CDR3, stop codons, out-of-frame junctions, or ambiguous translated residues. V3J clonotypes were defined as sequences sharing an identical inferred V gene, J gene, and CDR3 amino acid sequence. The percentage overlap between two repertoires was calculated by dividing the number of shared unique clonotypes by the size of the smaller repertoire. Three approaches were used to assess repertoire richness: RTK rarefaction, the Chao1 estimator, and Recon v2.1 estimates of unobserved clonotypes. Generation probabilities were computed with OLGA for all TCRbeta clonotypes obtained by the gDNA method from several donors. This immuneACCESS table, as held by TCRdb, lists in-frame sequences with V and J called but not all clones. Of the missing ones, under half trace to an unresolved V gene in checked studies; the others have no known cause. V, J and clone size reflect that table, while D and trimming were determined from the DNA. This sample gives about 2.4 million clones in total; 80% to 95% of them show up just once. The ten largest clonotypes hold roughly 0.39% of the sample.

The paper as a whole reports these results and caveats: Incomplete sequencing was indicated by rarefaction of sorted-subset datasets, despite the large sequencing depth. Naive subsets generally had larger estimated clonotype richness than memory subsets. Compared with non-shared clonotypes, clonotypes shared by all four sorted-subset donors had higher generation probabilities. Sampling was restricted to blood, and TCR repertoires in tissues likely differ from the TCR repertoires found in blood. The small number of donors limited the genetic and exposure-history diversity represented. Pairwise subsampling led to the expectation that sequencing depth would affect the degree of clonotype sharing among donors. Across four donors, around 5% of naive CD4, more than 3% of naive CD8, about 2.3% of memory CD4, and approximately 0.42% of memory CD8 clonotypes were shared.

Worth noting for this clone: Which antigen it targets is not known. Per-base qualities were not stored, and no clone one base away is much larger.

The donors were healthy, HIV-negative adults who had no recently reported acute infections or vaccinations. All donors were Caucasian adults living in Nashville, Tennessee, USA. CD4+ T cells were enriched by magnetic negative selection; naive cells were then positively selected on CD45RA, and the negative fraction formed the memory subset. Blood was collected by leukapheresis, and PBMCs were isolated by Ficoll-Histopaque density gradient centrifugation and then cryopreserved in liquid nitrogen vapor phase. Analytical flow cytometry was used to check the purity and quantity of each magnetically sorted T cell population. Genomic DNA was isolated from every sorted fraction and measured by UV absorbance on a Nanodrop 2000c. The TCR comes from a man younger than 35 in good health. Some clones in this sample may be carry-over from other donors' samples. The sequencing sample was made of naive CD4+ T cells from PBMCs. What the cell subset or site label conveys for this sample: CD45RA+ positively selected.

The DNA is as follows: TGTGCCAGCAGCTTAGTTACGGCGGGAGCGGGAGATACGCAGTATTTT. This codes for CASSLVTAGAGDTQYF. The V and J genes are TRBV7-8 and TRBJ2-3, with 7 junctional bases fitting TRBD2. Counted from cysteine to phenylalanine, this CDR3 has 16 amino acids. Solely the CDR3 DNA is kept, with 48 bases framed from the first base. Taken from the germline V gene, the CDR1 and CDR2 loops are SGHVS and FQNEAQ. The germline V and J ends show losses of 1 base and 5 bases respectively, and no gene match explains 9 bases of the junction.